This TCR beta chain derives from a study of CD8+CD57+ T cells in acquired aplastic anemia. Only a few counts were recorded for this clonotype. Profiling of TCR beta VDJ combinations and CDR3 sequences used genomic DNA as template. TCRdb re-called the reads through MiXCR, storing one row per CDR3 protein. The data contain 200,000 to 250,000 distinct CDR3 sequences, almost 35% of them singletons. The CDR3 totals 13 residues. CDR1 SNHLY and CDR2 FYNNEI come from the germline V gene. The V end lost 5 bases, the J end lost 5 bases, and 9 bases lay between the germline ends. This chain uses TRBV2 with TRBJ2-2; D is ambiguous. This receptor was obtained from a human donor in good health, serving as a control. The source material was sorted CD4+, CD8+, or CD8+CD57+ T cells (not recorded which) from PBMCs. The CDR3 region is CASSSRETGELFF. In DNA, the CDR3 is TGTGCCAGCAGTTCTAGGGAAACCGGGGAGCTGTTTTTT.